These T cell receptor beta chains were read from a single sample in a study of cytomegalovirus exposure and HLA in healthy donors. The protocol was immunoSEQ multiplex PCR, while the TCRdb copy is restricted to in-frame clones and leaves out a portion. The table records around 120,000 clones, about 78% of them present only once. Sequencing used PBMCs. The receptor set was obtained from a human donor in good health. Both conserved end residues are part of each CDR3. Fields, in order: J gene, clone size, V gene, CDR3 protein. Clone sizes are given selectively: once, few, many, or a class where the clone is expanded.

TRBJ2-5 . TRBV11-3 CASSLISGRGETQYF
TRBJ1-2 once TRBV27 CASSFNGQRYGYTF
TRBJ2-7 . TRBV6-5 CASSQGQPREQYF
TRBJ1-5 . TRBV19 CASSIGPRPGNQPQHF
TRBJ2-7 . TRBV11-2 CASSLAQMPGVSYEQYF
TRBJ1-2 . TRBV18 CASSTGNNYGYTF
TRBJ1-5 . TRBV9 CASSVDEQEPQHF
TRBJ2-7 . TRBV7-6 CASSLGGLAGSYEQYF
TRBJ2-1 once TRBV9 CASSGLSGTNPAGEQFF
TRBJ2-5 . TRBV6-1 CASSGRDSILETQYF
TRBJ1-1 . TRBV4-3 CASSLGLQGRAFF
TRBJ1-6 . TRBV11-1 CASSQAGTGGFNSPLHF
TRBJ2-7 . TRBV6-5 CASSYTSGMVYEQYF